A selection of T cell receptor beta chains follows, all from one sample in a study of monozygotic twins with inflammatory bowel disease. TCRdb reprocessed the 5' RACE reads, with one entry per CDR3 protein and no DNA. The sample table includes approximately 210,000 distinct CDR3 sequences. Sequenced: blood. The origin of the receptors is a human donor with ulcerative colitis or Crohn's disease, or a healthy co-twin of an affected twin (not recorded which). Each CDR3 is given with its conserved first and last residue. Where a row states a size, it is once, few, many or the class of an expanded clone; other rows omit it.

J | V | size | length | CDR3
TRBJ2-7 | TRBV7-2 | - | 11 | CASSLVFEQYF
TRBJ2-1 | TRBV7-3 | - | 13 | CASSFSSIGEQFF
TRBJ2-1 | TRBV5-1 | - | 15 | CASSGGGSSYNEQFF
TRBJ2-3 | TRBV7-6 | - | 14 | CASSPTTATDTQYF
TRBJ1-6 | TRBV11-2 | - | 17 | CASSLDRCTAFYSPLHF
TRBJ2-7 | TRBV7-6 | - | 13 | CASSWGSSYEQYF
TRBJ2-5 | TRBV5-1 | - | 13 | CASSLDSQETQYF
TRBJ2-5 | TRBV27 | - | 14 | CASSLSSGRETQYF
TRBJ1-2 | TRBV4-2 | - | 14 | CASSQDTSGQGYTF
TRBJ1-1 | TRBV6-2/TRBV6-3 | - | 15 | CASSPTGTMNTEAFF
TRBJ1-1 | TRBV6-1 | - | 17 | CASSQFGQGGWNTEAFF
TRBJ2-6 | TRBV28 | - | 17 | CASSLVPTGTGANVLTF
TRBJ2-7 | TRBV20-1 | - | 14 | CSAREIGLPYEQYF
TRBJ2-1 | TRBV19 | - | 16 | CASSAFGSGSYNEQFF
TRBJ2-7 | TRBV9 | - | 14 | CASSVGGSPYEQYF
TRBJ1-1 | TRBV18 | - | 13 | CASSANRDTEAFF
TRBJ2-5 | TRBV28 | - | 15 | CASSPRWGQQETQYF
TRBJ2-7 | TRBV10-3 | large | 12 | CAISKGSYEQYF
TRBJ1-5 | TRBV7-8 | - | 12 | CASSLNQGSQHF
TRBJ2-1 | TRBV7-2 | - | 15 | CASSLGRLAGGEQFF
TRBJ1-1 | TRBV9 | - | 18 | CASSASPYGTGIFSEAFF
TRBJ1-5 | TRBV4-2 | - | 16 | CASSQDREGSNQPQHF
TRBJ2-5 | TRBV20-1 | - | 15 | CSARDLQTTKETQYF
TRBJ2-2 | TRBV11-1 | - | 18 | CASSPPLSGGMNTGELFF
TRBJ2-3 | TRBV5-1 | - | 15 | CASSFGTSETDTQYF
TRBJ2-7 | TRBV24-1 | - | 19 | CATSDYAPRGIRIPYEQYF
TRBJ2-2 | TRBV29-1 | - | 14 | CSVKGASHTGELFF
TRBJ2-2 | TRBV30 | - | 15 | CASGPGPANTGELFF
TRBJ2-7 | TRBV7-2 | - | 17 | CASSSSGVGSGGYEQYF
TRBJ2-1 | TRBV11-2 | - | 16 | CASRGSIAGGYNEQFF
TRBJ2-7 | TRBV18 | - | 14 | CASSRDSSSYEQYF
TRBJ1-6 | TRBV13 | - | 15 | CASKKVSSYNSPLHF
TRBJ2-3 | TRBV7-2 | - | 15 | CASSFTSGARDTQYF
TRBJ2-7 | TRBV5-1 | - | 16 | CASSLTGGAASYEQYF
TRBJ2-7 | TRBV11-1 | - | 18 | CASSRSAVSGSTTWEQYF
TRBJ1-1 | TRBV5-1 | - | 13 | CASYRGASGEAFF
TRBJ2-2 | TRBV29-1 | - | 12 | CSVEMDPGELFF
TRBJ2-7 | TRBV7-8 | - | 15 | CASSLALDATYEQYF
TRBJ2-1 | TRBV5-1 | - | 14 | CASSLGGSYNEQFF
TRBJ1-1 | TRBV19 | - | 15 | CASSPRQGLYTEAFF
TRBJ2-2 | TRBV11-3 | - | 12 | CASSLGGAELFF
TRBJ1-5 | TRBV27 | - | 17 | CASSLRGAGLLDQPQHF
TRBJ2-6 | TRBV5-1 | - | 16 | CASSLEGSSGANVLTF
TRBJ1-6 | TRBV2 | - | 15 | CASSEGPGTISALHF
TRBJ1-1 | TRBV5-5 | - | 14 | CASSPTSVNTEAFF
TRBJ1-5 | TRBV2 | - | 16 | CASSEAQPTGNQPQHF
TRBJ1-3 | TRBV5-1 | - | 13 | CASRWDSGNTIYF
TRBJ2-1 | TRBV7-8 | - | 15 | CASSLEPGRYNEQFF
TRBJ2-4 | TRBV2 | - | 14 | CASSESQGGNIQYF
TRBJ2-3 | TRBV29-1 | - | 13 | CSVEEYVTDTQYF